These T cell receptor beta chains were read from a single sample in a study of Ad26.COV2.S vaccination and SARS-CoV-2 variants. Sequenced by immunoSEQ multiplex PCR; TCRdb stores in-frame clones only, minus some. The sample records about 320,000 clones, roughly 88% being singletons. The sequenced sample was peripheral blood, obtained in a trial of Ad26.COV2.S vaccine versus placebo. The receptors were sampled from a person aged 18-60 years who received the Ad26.COV2.S COVID-19 vaccine or a placebo. Each CDR3 is given with its conserved first and last residue. The order of the fields is V gene, CDR3 length, J gene, clone size, D gene, CDR3 protein, CDR3 DNA. The D gene is left open where the match is weak. Size is stated for part of the rows, as once, few or many counts, or as a class when the clone is expanded.

V gene: TRBV30; CDR3 length: 14; J gene: TRBJ1-2; clone size: once; D gene: .; CDR3 protein: CAWTLSGRGAGYTF; CDR3 DNA: TGTGCCTGGACCCTCTCCGGGAGGGGCGCAGGCTACACCTTC
V gene: TRBV28; CDR3 length: 19; J gene: TRBJ2-6; clone size: .; D gene: .; CDR3 protein: CASSPLDSFSLSGANVLTF; CDR3 DNA: TGTGCCAGCAGTCCCCTGGACAGCTTCTCTCTCTCTGGGGCCAACGTCCTGACTTTC
V gene: TRBV2; CDR3 length: 16; J gene: TRBJ1-3; clone size: once; D gene: TRBD1; CDR3 protein: CASSTFDRGIGNTIYF; CDR3 DNA: TGTGCCAGCAGTACCTTCGACAGGGGAATTGGAAACACCATATATTTT
V gene: TRBV3-1/TRBV3-2; CDR3 length: 16; J gene: TRBJ1-4; clone size: .; D gene: .; CDR3 protein: CASSPGYGEANEKLFF; CDR3 DNA: TGTGCCAGCAGCCCGGGTTACGGAGAAGCGAATGAAAAACTGTTTTTT
V gene: TRBV7-6; CDR3 length: 13; J gene: TRBJ1-1; clone size: .; D gene: .; CDR3 protein: CASREFMNTEAFF; CDR3 DNA: TGTGCCAGCAGAGAGTTCATGAACACTGAAGCTTTCTTT
V gene: TRBV7-2; CDR3 length: 14; J gene: TRBJ1-2; clone size: .; D gene: TRBD1; CDR3 protein: CASSLGDRDHGYTF; CDR3 DNA: TGTGCCAGCAGCTTAGGGGACAGAGATCATGGCTACACCTTC
V gene: TRBV5-8; CDR3 length: 13; J gene: TRBJ1-5; clone size: .; D gene: .; CDR3 protein: CASSQPPNQPQHF; CDR3 DNA: TGTGCCAGCAGCCAGCCCCCCAATCAGCCCCAGCATTTT
V gene: TRBV19; CDR3 length: 15; J gene: TRBJ2-5; clone size: .; D gene: .; CDR3 protein: CASSIGARIQETQYF; CDR3 DNA: TGTGCCAGTAGTATAGGGGCCAGAATACAAGAGACCCAGTACTTC
V gene: TRBV10-3; CDR3 length: 14; J gene: TRBJ1-2; clone size: .; D gene: .; CDR3 protein: CAISDLSVSYGYTF; CDR3 DNA: TGTGCCATCAGCGATCTATCCGTATCCTATGGCTACACCTTC
V gene: TRBV9; CDR3 length: 14; J gene: TRBJ1-1; clone size: .; D gene: .; CDR3 protein: CASSVGATYTEAFF; CDR3 DNA: TGTGCCAGCAGCGTTGGGGCCACGTACACTGAAGCTTTCTTT
V gene: TRBV9; CDR3 length: 14; J gene: TRBJ1-3; clone size: .; D gene: .; CDR3 protein: CASSLTGSGNTIYF; CDR3 DNA: TGTGCCAGCAGCCTGACGGGCTCTGGAAACACCATATATTTT
V gene: TRBV27; CDR3 length: 16; J gene: TRBJ1-2; clone size: .; D gene: TRBD1; CDR3 protein: CASSQLLGQALYGYTF; CDR3 DNA: TGTGCCAGCAGTCAACTTTTGGGACAGGCCCTCTATGGCTACACCTTC
V gene: TRBV11-2; CDR3 length: 14; J gene: TRBJ2-7; clone size: .; D gene: .; CDR3 protein: CASSLNRVSVEQYF; CDR3 DNA: TGTGCCAGCAGCCTAAACAGGGTGTCTGTCGAGCAGTACTTC
V gene: TRBV12-3/TRBV12-4; CDR3 length: 12; J gene: TRBJ1-1; clone size: .; D gene: TRBD1; CDR3 protein: CASSSDRAKAFF; CDR3 DNA: TGTGCCAGCAGTTCGGACAGGGCAAAAGCTTTCTTT
V gene: TRBV20-1; CDR3 length: 11; J gene: TRBJ1-3; clone size: .; D gene: .; CDR3 protein: CSARGLNTIYF; CDR3 DNA: TGCAGTGCTAGAGGGTTAAACACCATATATTTT
V gene: TRBV13; CDR3 length: 16; J gene: TRBJ2-1; clone size: .; D gene: .; CDR3 protein: CASSKRGGVGINEQFF; CDR3 DNA: TGTGCCAGCAGCAAAAGGGGGGGAGTGGGCATCAATGAGCAGTTCTTC
V gene: TRBV28; CDR3 length: 16; J gene: TRBJ2-3; clone size: .; D gene: .; CDR3 protein: CASSGGVGGGSDTQYF; CDR3 DNA: TGTGCCAGCAGTGGAGGGGTAGGGGGAGGTTCAGATACGCAGTATTTT
V gene: TRBV19; CDR3 length: 15; J gene: TRBJ2-3; clone size: .; D gene: TRBD2; CDR3 protein: CASSLTGLAERTQYF; CDR3 DNA: TGTGCCAGTAGTCTCACGGGACTAGCGGAGCGTACGCAGTATTTT
V gene: TRBV29-1; CDR3 length: 13; J gene: TRBJ1-1; clone size: .; D gene: .; CDR3 protein: CSARGQWDTEAFF; CDR3 DNA: TGCAGCGCCCGGGGACAATGGGACACTGAAGCTTTCTTT
V gene: TRBV18; CDR3 length: 15; J gene: TRBJ2-7; clone size: .; D gene: .; CDR3 protein: CASSPSLGAGYEQYF; CDR3 DNA: TGTGCCAGCTCACCAAGCCTAGGGGCGGGTTACGAGCAGTACTTC
V gene: TRBV6-5; CDR3 length: 14; J gene: TRBJ1-1; clone size: .; D gene: .; CDR3 protein: CASRTSTGNTEAFF; CDR3 DNA: TGTGCCAGCCGCACCTCCACAGGGAACACTGAAGCTTTCTTT
V gene: TRBV19; CDR3 length: 16; J gene: TRBJ1-2; clone size: .; D gene: TRBD1; CDR3 protein: CASSTDRQGRGNGYTF; CDR3 DNA: TGTGCCAGTAGTACCGATCGACAGGGAAGGGGGAATGGCTACACCTTC
V gene: TRBV30; CDR3 length: 11; J gene: TRBJ2-1; clone size: .; D gene: .; CDR3 protein: CAWNEYSEQFF; CDR3 DNA: TGTGCCTGGAATGAGTACAGTGAGCAGTTCTTC
V gene: TRBV6-5; CDR3 length: 15; J gene: TRBJ1-1; clone size: .; D gene: TRBD1; CDR3 protein: CASSYLKGASTEAFF; CDR3 DNA: TGTGCCAGCAGTTACTTAAAGGGGGCGAGCACTGAAGCTTTCTTT
V gene: TRBV27; CDR3 length: 16; J gene: TRBJ2-2; clone size: .; D gene: .; CDR3 protein: CASSRAGTVNTGELFF; CDR3 DNA: TGTGCCAGCAGCCGGGCCGGGACGGTGAACACCGGGGAGCTGTTTTTT
V gene: TRBV6-5; CDR3 length: 15; J gene: TRBJ2-2; clone size: .; D gene: .; CDR3 protein: CASSYYLGIAGELFF; CDR3 DNA: TGTGCCAGCAGTTACTATCTGGGAATCGCCGGGGAGCTGTTTTTT
V gene: TRBV7-9; CDR3 length: 14; J gene: TRBJ1-2; clone size: .; D gene: TRBD1; CDR3 protein: CASSPPTGNYGYTF; CDR3 DNA: TGTGCCAGCAGCCCCCCGACAGGGAACTATGGCTACACCTTC
V gene: TRBV5-4; CDR3 length: 17; J gene: TRBJ1-6; clone size: .; D gene: .; CDR3 protein: CASSLEITSSYNSPLHF; CDR3 DNA: TGTGCCAGCAGCTTGGAAATCACCAGCTCCTATAATTCACCCCTCCACTTT
V gene: TRBV3-1/TRBV3-2; CDR3 length: 16; J gene: TRBJ1-4; clone size: .; D gene: .; CDR3 protein: CASSQGGRGTNEKLFF; CDR3 DNA: TGTGCCAGCAGCCAAGGGGGAAGGGGCACTAATGAAAAACTGTTTTTT
V gene: TRBV4-3; CDR3 length: 15; J gene: TRBJ1-2; clone size: few; D gene: .; CDR3 protein: CASSQDTEVNYGYTF; CDR3 DNA: TGCGCCAGCAGCCAAGATACGGAGGTTAACTATGGCTACACCTTC
V gene: TRBV28; CDR3 length: 13; J gene: TRBJ2-5; clone size: once; D gene: TRBD2; CDR3 protein: CASRLRGVDSQYF; CDR3 DNA: TGTGCCAGCAGACTTCGGGGGGTAGATTCCCAGTACTTC
V gene: TRBV5-1; CDR3 length: 15; J gene: TRBJ1-1; clone size: .; D gene: .; CDR3 protein: CASSDSEGYATEAFF; CDR3 DNA: TGCGCCAGCAGTGACTCGGAGGGGTACGCCACTGAAGCTTTCTTT
V gene: TRBV13; CDR3 length: 13; J gene: TRBJ1-5; clone size: .; D gene: .; CDR3 protein: CASSQSLNQPQHF; CDR3 DNA: TGTGCCAGCAGCCAATCGCTTAATCAGCCCCAGCATTTT
V gene: TRBV7-9; CDR3 length: 15; J gene: TRBJ2-3; clone size: .; D gene: .; CDR3 protein: CASSLTQGRGDTQYF; CDR3 DNA: TGTGCCAGCAGCCTGACCCAGGGAAGGGGAGATACGCAGTATTTT
V gene: TRBV19; CDR3 length: 15; J gene: TRBJ2-5; clone size: .; D gene: .; CDR3 protein: CASSIRGGIGETQYF; CDR3 DNA: TGTGCCAGTAGTATAAGGGGGGGTATAGGGGAGACCCAGTACTTC
V gene: TRBV5-6; CDR3 length: 14; J gene: TRBJ2-1; clone size: .; D gene: TRBD2; CDR3 protein: CASSLRRGYNEQFF; CDR3 DNA: TGTGCCAGCAGCTTAAGGCGGGGGTACAATGAGCAGTTCTTC
V gene: TRBV9; CDR3 length: 18; J gene: TRBJ2-3; clone size: .; D gene: TRBD2; CDR3 protein: CASSVEGASGGPTDTQYF; CDR3 DNA: TGTGCCAGCAGCGTAGAGGGGGCTAGCGGGGGGCCCACAGATACGCAGTATTTT
V gene: TRBV27; CDR3 length: 16; J gene: TRBJ2-3; clone size: once; D gene: TRBD2; CDR3 protein: CASSPSSGGSTDTQYF; CDR3 DNA: TGTGCCAGCAGTCCCTCTAGCGGGGGGAGCACAGATACGCAGTATTTT
V gene: TRBV7-9; CDR3 length: 12; J gene: TRBJ1-2; clone size: .; D gene: .; CDR3 protein: CASSLAGRAYTF; CDR3 DNA: TGTGCCAGCAGCTTAGCTGGCCGAGCGTACACCTTC
V gene: TRBV25-1; CDR3 length: 14; J gene: TRBJ1-4; clone size: .; D gene: .; CDR3 protein: CASSVPRGNEKLFF; CDR3 DNA: TGTGCCAGCAGTGTTCCGAGGGGAAATGAAAAACTGTTTTTT
V gene: TRBV19; CDR3 length: 13; J gene: TRBJ1-3; clone size: .; D gene: TRBD1; CDR3 protein: CASNPDRGNTIYF; CDR3 DNA: TGTGCCAGTAATCCGGACAGGGGAAACACCATATATTTT
V gene: TRBV5-4; CDR3 length: 17; J gene: TRBJ2-2; clone size: .; D gene: .; CDR3 protein: CASREETGLPNTGELFF; CDR3 DNA: TGTGCCAGCAGGGAAGAAACAGGACTCCCAAACACCGGGGAGCTGTTTTTT
V gene: TRBV7-6; CDR3 length: 13; J gene: TRBJ2-7; clone size: few; D gene: .; CDR3 protein: CASSLGGGYEQYF; CDR3 DNA: TGTGCCAGCAGCTTAGGGGGCGGCTACGAGCAGTACTTC
V gene: TRBV14; CDR3 length: 14; J gene: TRBJ2-3; clone size: .; D gene: .; CDR3 protein: CASSRLSRRDTQYF; CDR3 DNA: TGTGCCAGCAGCCGACTGTCTCGAAGAGATACGCAGTATTTT
V gene: TRBV4-3; CDR3 length: 15; J gene: TRBJ1-6; clone size: .; D gene: .; CDR3 protein: CASSLQQGGSSPLHF; CDR3 DNA: TGCGCCAGCAGCCTACAACAGGGCGGAAGTTCACCCCTCCACTTT
V gene: TRBV9; CDR3 length: 15; J gene: TRBJ2-2; clone size: .; D gene: TRBD1; CDR3 protein: CASSVEDRARGELFF; CDR3 DNA: TGTGCCAGCAGCGTAGAGGACAGGGCGAGGGGGGAGCTGTTTTTT
V gene: TRBV4-1; CDR3 length: 14; J gene: TRBJ1-3; clone size: .; D gene: .; CDR3 protein: CASSQVDSLDTIYF; CDR3 DNA: TGCGCCAGCAGCCAAGTAGACAGCCTCGACACCATATATTTT